The rows below give T cell receptor beta chains drawn from one sample of a study of T cell clones after liver transplantation. Measured with immunoSEQ multiplex PCR; TCRdb has only the in-frame clones, and not every one. The sample gives about 70,000 clones, 80% of which show up once; approximately 0.8% is in the top ten. Here the sequenced sample was CD4+ T cells from blood, taken 12 months after liver transplant. All receptors derive from a human patient who received a liver transplant. Certain T cells may be donor cells from the graft. Both conserved end residues are part of each CDR3. The order of the fields is V gene, clone size, D gene, J gene, CDR3 protein, CDR3 DNA. D genes are given only for firm matches. A row's size may be missing; if present it is once, few, many or a size class.

TRBV28	.	.	TRBJ1-3	CASSSQGRDTIYF	TGTGCCAGCAGTTCCCAGGGGCGGGACACCATATATTTT
TRBV29-1	.	.	TRBJ1-1	CSVDPETVDTEAFF	TGCAGCGTTGACCCCGAGACTGTCGACACTGAAGCTTTCTTT
TRBV4-2	once	.	TRBJ2-1	CASSKVLVRGGTFVFSYNEQFF	TGTGCCAGCAGCAAAGTGTTGGTAAGAGGGGGGACATTTGTCTTCTCCTACAATGAGCAGTTCTTC
TRBV27	once	.	TRBJ2-7	CASRRTGTYEQYF	TGTGCCAGCAGGCGGACGGGAACCTACGAGCAGTACTTC
TRBV2	few	.	TRBJ1-5	CASSEARGASNQPQHF	TGTGCCAGCAGTGAAGCGCGAGGGGCTAGCAATCAGCCCCAGCATTTT
TRBV14	.	TRBD1	TRBJ2-1	CASSGQVYNEQFF	TGTGCCAGTTCGGGACAGGTATACAATGAGCAGTTCTTC
TRBV28	.	TRBD2	TRBJ2-7	CASSLRTSGSYEQYF	TGTGCCAGCAGTCTAAGGACTAGCGGCTCCTACGAGCAGTACTTC
TRBV28	once	.	TRBJ1-3	CASSFQRSVGHTIYF	TGTGCCAGCAGTTTTCAGAGGTCGGTGGGTCACACCATATATTTT
TRBV10-3	.	TRBD2	TRBJ2-4	CAIGPGLAGGGAKNIQYF	TGTGCCATCGGGCCGGGACTAGCGGGAGGGGGCGCCAAAAACATTCAGTACTTC
TRBV9	.	TRBD1	TRBJ1-2	CASSVGTGGNYGYTF	TGTGCCAGCAGCGTGGGGACAGGGGGCAACTATGGCTACACCTTC
TRBV28	.	TRBD2	TRBJ2-1	CASSFPAGGTAEQFF	TGTGCCAGCAGTTTCCCAGCGGGAGGAACCGCTGAGCAGTTCTTC
TRBV5-1	.	.	TRBJ2-5	CASSLEGTGKETQYF	TGCGCCAGCAGCTTGGAGGGCACAGGGAAAGAGACCCAGTACTTC
TRBV27	.	TRBD1	TRBJ1-2	CASSSQGASYGYTF	TGTGCCAGCAGTTCACAGGGGGCCTCCTATGGCTACACCTTC
TRBV30	.	TRBD1	TRBJ1-5	CAWSVQGDQPQHF	TGTGCCTGGAGTGTACAGGGGGATCAGCCCCAGCATTTT
TRBV5-1	.	.	TRBJ1-1	CASSSYLSPPQEAFF	TGCGCCAGCAGCTCTTACCTCTCCCCGCCCCAAGAAGCTTTCTTT
TRBV27	.	.	TRBJ1-5	CASSRIDRNGPQHF	TGTGCCAGCAGTCGGATTGACAGAAACGGGCCCCAGCATTTT
TRBV2	many	.	TRBJ1-1	CASSGGVNTEAFF	TGTGCCAGCAGCGGCGGAGTGAACACTGAAGCTTTCTTT
TRBV27	.	.	TRBJ1-1	CASSPTGLGNTEAFF	TGTGCCAGCAGTCCCACAGGGTTGGGGAACACTGAAGCTTTCTTT
TRBV19	.	.	TRBJ1-2	CASSVSLVEYGYTF	TGTGCCAGTAGCGTCAGTTTAGTGGAGTATGGCTACACCTTC
TRBV5-4	few	TRBD1	TRBJ1-2	CASSMGQGTANYGYTF	TGTGCCAGCAGCATGGGACAGGGGACGGCTAACTATGGCTACACCTTC
TRBV4-1	once	.	TRBJ1-1	CASSQDRREAFF	TGCGCCAGCAGCCAAGATAGGAGGGAAGCTTTCTTT
TRBV9	.	.	TRBJ2-2	CASTALEGDTGELFF	TGTGCCAGCACGGCCCTGGAGGGGGACACCGGGGAGCTGTTTTTT
TRBV28	.	TRBD1	TRBJ1-2	CASSSGQGSRYGYTF	TGTGCCAGCAGTTCGGGACAGGGGAGCCGGTATGGCTACACCTTC
TRBV18	.	.	TRBJ2-7	CASSPPAPGGTYEQYF	TGTGCCAGCTCACCACCCGCGCCGGGTGGTACCTACGAGCAGTACTTC
TRBV11-1	.	.	TRBJ1-4	CASSPGPGDEKLFF	TGTGCCAGCAGTCCGGGGCCTGGAGATGAAAAACTGTTTTTT
TRBV7-2	.	TRBD1	TRBJ1-4	CASSLAGGNILELFF	TGTGCCAGCAGCTTAGCAGGGGGCAATATCTTAGAACTGTTTTTT
TRBV29-1	.	TRBD2	TRBJ2-1	CSVELASGSSYNEQFF	TGCAGCGTTGAGTTAGCTAGCGGGAGCTCCTACAATGAGCAGTTCTTC
TRBV5-4	.	.	TRBJ1-2	CASSFIANYGYTF	TGTGCCAGCAGCTTTATCGCTAACTATGGCTACACCTTC
TRBV5-1	many	TRBD1	TRBJ1-2	CASSRPGTGGGGYTF	TGCGCCAGCAGCCGACCCGGGACAGGGGGCGGTGGCTACACCTTC
TRBV25-1	.	.	TRBJ1-4	CASSEGGTGDEKLFF	TGTGCCAGCAGTGAGGGGGGGACGGGGGATGAAAAACTGTTTTTT
TRBV6-6	once	TRBD1	TRBJ1-2	CASSLGDRGPGGYTF	TGTGCCAGCAGCCTAGGGGACAGGGGGCCGGGTGGCTACACCTTC